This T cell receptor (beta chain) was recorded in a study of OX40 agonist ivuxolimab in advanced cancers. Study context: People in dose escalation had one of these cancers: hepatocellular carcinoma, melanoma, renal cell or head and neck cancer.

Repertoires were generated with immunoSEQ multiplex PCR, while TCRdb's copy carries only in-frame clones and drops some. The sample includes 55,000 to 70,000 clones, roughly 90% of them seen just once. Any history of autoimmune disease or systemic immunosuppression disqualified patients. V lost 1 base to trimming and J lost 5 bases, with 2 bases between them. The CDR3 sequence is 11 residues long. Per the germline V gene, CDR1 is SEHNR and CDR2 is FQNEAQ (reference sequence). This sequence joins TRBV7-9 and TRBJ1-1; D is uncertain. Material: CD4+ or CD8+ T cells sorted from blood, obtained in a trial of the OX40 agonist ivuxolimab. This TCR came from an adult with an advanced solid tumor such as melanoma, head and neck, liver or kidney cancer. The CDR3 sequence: CASSLETEAFF. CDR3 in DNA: TGTGCCAGCAGCTTAGAAACTGAAGCTTTCTTT.